This T cell receptor (beta chain) was observed in a study of T cell responses to AZD1222 COVID-19 vaccine. Across the whole study: Pooling was applied to second doses at about 4 or about 12 weeks.

Clones were sequenced by immunoSEQ multiplex PCR, and TCRdb holds only the in-frame ones, with some missing. The sample lists roughly 78,000 clones; roughly 80% were seen once. A word on this clone: As yet, its antigen is unknown.

The CDR3 is 14 amino acids. V lost 1 base and J 1 base, leaving 8 bases between the germline ends. In germline, CDR1 is SGHNT, CDR2 YYREEE (reference sequence). Study-level results: Repertoires were obtained only post-peak T cell response.

The sequences come from peripheral blood, collected on day 0 of AZD1222 vaccination. The rearrangement joins TRBV5-4 to TRBJ1-1; D unclear. The TCR sequence derives from an adult in good health. CDR3 loop: CASSLFIENTEAFF. CDR3 nucleotide sequence: TGTGCCAGCAGCTTGTTTATTGAGAACACTGAAGCTTTCTTT. The full variable domain, in which reference TRBV5-4 and TRBJ1-1 provide the parts outside the CDR3, is ETGVTQSPTHLIKTRGQQVTLRCSSQSGHNTVSWYQQALGQGPQFIFQYYREEENGRGNFPPRFSGLQFPNYSSELNVNALELDDSALYLCASSLFIENTEAFFGQGTRLTVV.